This TCR beta chain was identified during a study of shared clonotypes between healthy human individuals. General observations from the study: Shared clonotypes across all four donors exceeded non-shared ones in generation probability. Sample collection involved blood only; tissue repertoires are likely different.

Everyone who donated was a Caucasian adult who lived in Nashville, Tennessee. Turning to this clone: What it recognizes is unknown.

Method: immunoSEQ multiplex PCR; TCRdb's copy keeps in-frame clones and lacks some. Found here are over 2 million clones, less than 95% of them singletons; the top ten hold roughly 0.34%. What was sequenced was naive CD4+ T cells from PBMCs. Subset given: CD45RA+ positively selected. This TCR was sampled from a man aged 18 to 35 in good health. Some clones in this sample may be carry-over from other donors' samples.

The CDR3 sequence is CASTTPGDLETQYF. CDR3 coding DNA: TGTGCCAGCACCACCCCGGGAGATCTTGAGACCCAGTACTTC. V is TRBV7-9 and J is TRBJ2-5; D perhaps matches TRBD2 (6 bases). Trimming removed 7 bases at V and 5 bases at J, with 17 bases between. The CDR3 has 14 residues. CDR1 and CDR2 from the germline V gene are SEHNR and FQNEAQ (reference sequence).